One T cell receptor beta chain is described in this entry. This CDR3 contains 14 residues. Germline V gene sequence: CDR1 SGHAT, CDR2 FQNNGV. Using the 5' RACE reads, TCRdb records one entry per CDR3 protein without DNA. The sample includes 200,000 to 300,000 distinct CDR3 sequences. This entry comes from a study of T cells expressing NK-cell markers. The chain is built from TRBV11-2 and TRBJ2-1; TCRdb picks TRBD1, but there is no DNA to check that call. The origin of this receptor is a woman aged 18 to 75 in good health. The sequenced sample consisted of blood T cells: a sorted CD56 or NKG2C T cell subset, CD4+ or CD8+ T cells, or bulk PBMC T cells (not recorded which). CDR3 amino acids: CASSYGTAYNEQFF.